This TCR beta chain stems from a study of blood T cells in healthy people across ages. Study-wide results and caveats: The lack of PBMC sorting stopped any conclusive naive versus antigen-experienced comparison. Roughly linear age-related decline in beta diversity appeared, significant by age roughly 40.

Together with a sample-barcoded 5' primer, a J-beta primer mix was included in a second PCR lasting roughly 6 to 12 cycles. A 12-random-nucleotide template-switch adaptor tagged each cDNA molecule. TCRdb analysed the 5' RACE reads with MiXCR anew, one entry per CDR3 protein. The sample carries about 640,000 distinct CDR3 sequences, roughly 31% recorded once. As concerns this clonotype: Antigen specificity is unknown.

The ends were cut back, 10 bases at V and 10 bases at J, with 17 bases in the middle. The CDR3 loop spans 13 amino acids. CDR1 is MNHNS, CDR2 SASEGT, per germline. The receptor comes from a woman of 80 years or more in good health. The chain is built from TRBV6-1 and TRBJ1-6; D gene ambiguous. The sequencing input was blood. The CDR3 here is CATRAGIQSPLHF. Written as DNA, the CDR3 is TGTGCCACCCGAGCGGGGATCCAATCACCCCTCCACTTT.